This T cell receptor beta chain was identified in a study of cytomegalovirus exposure and HLA in healthy donors. Study in general: Of all 400 or so donors who were genotyped, around 82% belonged to the Caucasian-associated ancestry cluster. Study-wide results and limits: Apart from CMV serostatus, no immune exposure information was available. Most subjects' HLA-A and HLA-B alleles were reportedly predicted from TCR beta sequences. The likely origin of a cluster of highly shared sequence variants was a sequencing artifact.

Germline CDR1 and CDR2: MDHEN and SYDVKM. The CDR3 covers 16 residues. Deletions cut 5 bases from V and 0 bases from J, with 14 bases between. Use of 60 Vbeta and 13 Jbeta primers characterized the PCR. Only in-frame clones appear in the TCRdb table, and some are missing; sequencing was by immunoSEQ multiplex PCR. The sample has under 200,000 clones; roughly 13% are singletons. Worth noting for this clone: Antigen unknown.

The clonotype was recovered from a man in his forties or fifties in good health and CMV-seropositive. The sample consisted of PBMCs. This chain joins TRBV28 and TRBJ1-3, with D possibly TRBD1 on 6 matching bases. The CDR3 sequence: CASSGQTLSSGNTIYF. The CDR3 DNA reads TGTGCCAGCAGTGGACAGACTCTTAGCTCTGGAAACACCATATATTTT.